Listed here are 9 T cell receptor beta chains from one sample, sequenced in a study of blood T cell repertoires in COVID-19. Data came from immunoSEQ multiplex PCR; TCRdb stores just in-frame clones and leaves some out. The sample includes a few hundred thousand clones, roughly nine tenths of them seen just once. Sequencing input: peripheral blood. The source of these receptors is a woman in her 30s with COVID-19, enrolled during active disease.

J is TRBJ1-1 and V is TRBV27, with 9 bases that match TRBD1. Germline-derived CDR1 and CDR2 are MNHEY and SMNVEV (reference sequence). The CDR3 loop spans 15 amino acids. Trimming removed 5 bases from V and 0 bases from J; junction bases left unmatched: 4. CDR3 sequence (DNA): TGTGCCAGCAGTCCACACAGGGGGCTGAACACTGAAGCTTTCTTT. It specifies CASSPHRGLNTEAFF.

The CDR3: CASSPYGASPNYGYTF. The CDR3 nucleotides read TGTGCCAGCTCACCTTATGGGGCAAGCCCAAACTATGGCTACACCTTC. The V and J genes are TRBV18 and TRBJ1-2, with TRBD1 as a possible D gene (5 bases). Trimming cost V 3 bases and J 2 bases, with 16 bases left between them. Looked up from germline, CDR1 is KGHSH and CDR2 is LQKENI. CDR3 length: 16 residues.

The gene calls are TRBV11-2 and TRBJ2-3, with 8 nucleotides matching TRBD2. V was pared by 1 base and J by 1 base, with 7 bases of the junction left unmatched. Per the germline V gene, CDR1 is SGHAT and CDR2 is FQNNGV. The CDR3 length is 17 residues. As DNA, the CDR3 is TGTGCCAGCAGCTTAGCTCCCAGCGGGAGTGGCACAGATACGCAGTATTTT. Protein product: CASSLAPSGSGTDTQYF.

This clone appeared a single time. The gene calls are TRBV7-3 and TRBJ2-3; 7 bases map to TRBD2. V lost 2 bases and J lost 7; bases outside the gene matches: 9. In germline, CDR1 is SGHTA, CDR2 FQGTGA. This CDR3 has 15 amino acids. Written as DNA, the CDR3 is TGTGCCAGCAGCTTACTAGCGGAGCCCTCCCATACGCAGTATTTT. This translates into CASSLLAEPSHTQYF.

This chain uses TRBV11-2 with TRBJ1-3, with a tentative D call TRBD1 (6 bases). Germline CDR1 and CDR2: SGHAT and FQNNGV. The CDR3 extends over 15 amino acids. V lost 3 bases, J lost 3 bases, and 12 bases lay in between. The CDR3 coding sequence is TGTGCCAGCAGCTTTCGGGGGGCGGATGGAAACACCATATATTTT. Encoded protein: CASSFRGADGNTIYF.

The chain couples TRBV19 to TRBJ2-3; 8 bases match TRBD1. The CDR3 consists of 14 residues. V lost 11 bases to trimming and J lost 4 bases; unmatched junction nucleotides: 11. Germline-derived CDR1 and CDR2 are LNHDA and SQIVND (reference sequence). The DNA for the CDR3 is TGTGCCGCTGGACAGGGAGAAAGGTCAGATACGCAGTATTTT. Residues: CAAGQGERSDTQYF.

This chain uses TRBV6-2 or TRBV6-3 with TRBJ1-2, with 7 bases identical to TRBD1. Germline CDR1 and CDR2: MNHEY and SVGEGT. CDR3 length equals 14 residues. V was pared by 2 bases and J by 4 bases, with 4 bases of the junction left unmatched. For the CDR3, the DNA is TGTGCCAGCAGTTACCTGGACAGGCCCTATGGCTACACCTTC. It codes for CASSYLDRPYGYTF.

The gene calls are TRBV30 and TRBJ2-1; D perhaps matches TRBD2 (5 bases). CDR3 size: 14 residues. The V end was cut by 8 bases, the J end by 3 bases, with 17 bases between. Germline V gene data show CDR1 as GTSNPN and CDR2 as SVGIG (reference sequence). This CDR3 is CAVSGVGGYNEQFF. Written as DNA, the CDR3 is TGTGCCGTCTCCGGGGTAGGCGGCTACAATGAGCAGTTCTTC.

This chain connects TRBV6-4 to TRBJ1-1; 8 bases match TRBD1. Trimming removed 2 bases from V and 4 bases from J; junction bases left unmatched: 15. Germline assignment: CDR1 MRHNA and CDR2 SNTAGT. CDR3 size: 18 residues. The CDR3 here is CASSDPDREGSCATEAFF. DNA of the CDR3: TGTGCCAGCAGTGACCCGGACAGGGAGGGTAGTTGTGCCACTGAAGCTTTCTTT.